This is a list of T cell receptor beta chains from one sample in a study of neurological immune-mediated disorders. TCRdb independently ran MiXCR on the 5' RACE reads; one entry per CDR3 protein. The sample contains approximately 100,000 distinct CDR3 sequences, 3% to 4% of which appear only once. The material sequenced was PBMCs. These receptors were obtained from a woman aged 45-60 years with multiple sclerosis. The CDR3 runs from the conserved cysteine through the conserved F or W. Fields, in order: V gene, J gene, D gene, clone size, CDR3 protein, CDR3 DNA. A D gene is named only where the DNA matches it firmly. Rows give clone size only sometimes, using once, few, many, or a class for an expanded clone.

v_call: TRBV9; j_call: TRBJ2-3; d_call: NA; clone_size: many; cdr3_aa: CASSPPGGTDTQYF; cdr3_nt: TGTGCCAGCAGCCCTCCAGGGGGCACAGATACGCAGTATTTT
v_call: TRBV20-1; j_call: TRBJ2-1; d_call: TRBD2; clone_size: many; cdr3_aa: CSAFSKAGGSYNEQFF; cdr3_nt: TGCAGTGCTTTCTCAAAAGCGGGGGGGTCCTACAATGAGCAGTTCTTC
v_call: TRBV7-9; j_call: TRBJ2-1; d_call: TRBD2; clone_size: many; cdr3_aa: CASSPERGSSYNEQFF; cdr3_nt: TGTGCCAGCAGCCCCGAGCGGGGGAGCTCCTACAATGAGCAGTTCTTC
v_call: TRBV4-3; j_call: TRBJ1-1; d_call: NA; clone_size: few; cdr3_aa: CASSQDGGRANTEAFF; cdr3_nt: TGCGCCAGCAGCCAAGATGGAGGCAGGGCCAACACTGAAGCTTTCTTT
v_call: TRBV10-3; j_call: TRBJ1-2; d_call: TRBD1; clone_size: many; cdr3_aa: CAISRQGSYGYTF; cdr3_nt: TGTGCCATCAGTCGACAGGGTAGTTATGGCTACACCTTC
v_call: TRBV6-6; j_call: TRBJ1-4; d_call: NA; clone_size: many; cdr3_aa: CASSSNRRATNEKLFF; cdr3_nt: TGTGCCAGCAGTTCAAACAGAAGGGCAACTAATGAAAAACTGTTTTTT
v_call: TRBV7-6; j_call: TRBJ1-6; d_call: NA; clone_size: many; cdr3_aa: CASSPRGGSYNSPLHF; cdr3_nt: TGTGCCAGCAGCCCCAGGGGTGGATCCTATAATTCACCCCTCCACTTT
v_call: TRBV6-5; j_call: TRBJ1-2; d_call: NA; clone_size: many; cdr3_aa: CASSYRDLRQNYGYTF; cdr3_nt: TGTGCCAGCAGTTACCGGGACTTAAGGCAAAACTATGGCTACACCTTC
v_call: TRBV6-5; j_call: TRBJ1-4; d_call: NA; clone_size: many; cdr3_aa: CASSYYSTNEKLFF; cdr3_nt: TGTGCCAGCAGTTATTACTCAACTAATGAAAAACTGTTTTTT
v_call: TRBV12-3/TRBV12-4; j_call: TRBJ2-1; d_call: NA; clone_size: many; cdr3_aa: CASSLQGNNEQFF; cdr3_nt: TGTGCCAGCAGTTTGCAGGGGAACAATGAGCAGTTCTTC
v_call: TRBV5-1; j_call: TRBJ2-7; d_call: NA; clone_size: many; cdr3_aa: CASSLRSGLHEQYF; cdr3_nt: TGCGCCAGCAGCTTGCGTAGCGGCCTACACGAGCAGTACTTC
v_call: TRBV20-1; j_call: TRBJ2-7; d_call: TRBD2; clone_size: many; cdr3_aa: CSASIRGLPYEQYF; cdr3_nt: TGCAGTGCTAGTATTCGGGGACTACCCTACGAGCAGTACTTC
v_call: TRBV12-3/TRBV12-4; j_call: TRBJ1-1; d_call: NA; clone_size: many; cdr3_aa: CASSSIFGDTEAFF; cdr3_nt: TGTGCCAGCAGTTCAATCTTCGGGGACACTGAAGCTTTCTTT
v_call: TRBV20-1; j_call: TRBJ1-2; d_call: TRBD1; clone_size: many; cdr3_aa: CSAWDRADYGYTF; cdr3_nt: TGCAGTGCTTGGGACAGGGCGGACTATGGCTACACCTTC
v_call: TRBV20-1; j_call: TRBJ2-7; d_call: TRBD2; clone_size: many; cdr3_aa: CSATRGGGNEQYF; cdr3_nt: TGCAGTGCAACTCGGGGGGGCGGGAACGAGCAGTACTTC
v_call: TRBV7-6; j_call: TRBJ1-2; d_call: NA; clone_size: many; cdr3_aa: CASSQIQGLRGYTF; cdr3_nt: TGTGCCAGCAGCCAGATACAGGGTCTTCGAGGCTACACCTTC
v_call: TRBV20-1; j_call: TRBJ2-7; d_call: TRBD2; clone_size: many; cdr3_aa: CSARSPPGLPGGEQYF; cdr3_nt: TGCAGTGCTAGGTCGCCCCCGGGACTACCGGGAGGGGAGCAGTACTTC
v_call: TRBV6-6; j_call: TRBJ2-2; d_call: NA; clone_size: many; cdr3_aa: CASSLFGGGGELFF; cdr3_nt: TGTGCCAGCAGTCTATTCGGAGGCGGCGGGGAGCTGTTTTTT
v_call: TRBV4-1; j_call: TRBJ2-5; d_call: NA; clone_size: many; cdr3_aa: CASSQDQGRGTVVQETQYF; cdr3_nt: TGCGCCAGCAGCCAAGATCAAGGGAGAGGAACAGTGGTTCAAGAGACCCAGTACTTC
v_call: TRBV6-2/TRBV6-3; j_call: TRBJ1-1; d_call: TRBD1; clone_size: many; cdr3_aa: CASSWSGGTEAFF; cdr3_nt: TGTGCCAGCAGTTGGTCAGGGGGAACTGAAGCTTTCTTT
v_call: TRBV6-5; j_call: TRBJ1-1; d_call: NA; clone_size: many; cdr3_aa: CASSPPWRGGMNTEAFF; cdr3_nt: TGTGCCAGCAGTCCTCCGTGGAGGGGCGGCATGAACACTGAAGCTTTCTTT
v_call: TRBV7-2; j_call: TRBJ2-5; d_call: TRBD2; clone_size: NA; cdr3_aa: CASSSDPRGGKKTQYF; cdr3_nt: TGTGCCAGCAGCTCCGACCCCCGGGGGGGGAAAAAGACCCAGTACTTC
v_call: TRBV20-1; j_call: TRBJ1-5; d_call: TRBD1; clone_size: many; cdr3_aa: CSVQTGDQPQHF; cdr3_nt: TGCAGCGTCCAGACAGGGGACCAGCCCCAGCATTTT
v_call: TRBV20-1; j_call: TRBJ2-6; d_call: NA; clone_size: many; cdr3_aa: CSARAIEGANVLTF; cdr3_nt: TGCAGTGCTAGAGCTATAGAAGGGGCCAACGTCCTGACTTTC
v_call: TRBV6-5; j_call: TRBJ1-2; d_call: NA; clone_size: many; cdr3_aa: CASSTRTSLSTF; cdr3_nt: TGTGCCAGCAGTACCCGGACAAGCCTTAGCACCTTC
v_call: TRBV5-1; j_call: TRBJ1-1; d_call: NA; clone_size: many; cdr3_aa: CASSSGGGVTEAFF; cdr3_nt: TGCGCCAGCAGCTCGGGTGGGGGCGTCACTGAAGCTTTCTTT
v_call: TRBV12-3/TRBV12-4; j_call: TRBJ1-5; d_call: NA; clone_size: few; cdr3_aa: CASSLVQGAKTQNF; cdr3_nt: TGTGCCAGCAGTTTAGTGCAGGGAGCTAAGACCCAGAATTTT
v_call: TRBV2; j_call: TRBJ2-7; d_call: TRBD1; clone_size: NA; cdr3_aa: CASSWTGGRDEQYF; cdr3_nt: TGTGCCAGCAGCTGGACAGGGGGCAGGGACGAGCAGTACTTC
v_call: TRBV5-5; j_call: TRBJ1-1; d_call: TRBD1; clone_size: many; cdr3_aa: CASSSQQGRNTEAFF; cdr3_nt: TGTGCCAGCAGCTCGCAACAGGGGCGGAACACTGAAGCTTTCTTT
v_call: TRBV9; j_call: TRBJ2-3; d_call: TRBD2; clone_size: many; cdr3_aa: CASSVGTSGYSTDTQYF; cdr3_nt: TGTGCCAGCAGCGTAGGGACTAGCGGGTACAGCACAGATACGCAGTATTTT
v_call: TRBV12-3/TRBV12-4; j_call: TRBJ2-2; d_call: TRBD1; clone_size: many; cdr3_aa: CASRLTGHTGELFF; cdr3_nt: TGTGCCAGCCGACTGACAGGGCACACCGGGGAGCTGTTTTTT
v_call: TRBV20-1; j_call: TRBJ2-7; d_call: NA; clone_size: few; cdr3_aa: CSARDQEQYF; cdr3_nt: TGCAGTGCTAGAGATCAGGAGCAGTACTTC
v_call: TRBV5-1; j_call: TRBJ1-6; d_call: NA; clone_size: many; cdr3_aa: CASSLIVRTDNNSPLHF; cdr3_nt: TGCGCCAGCAGCTTGATCGTAAGGACGGACAATAATTCACCCCTCCACTTT
v_call: TRBV24-1; j_call: TRBJ2-1; d_call: TRBD1; clone_size: many; cdr3_aa: CATSDTSDRGNNEQFF; cdr3_nt: TGTGCCACCAGTGATACTTCCGACAGGGGCAACAATGAGCAGTTCTTC
v_call: TRBV20-1; j_call: TRBJ1-6; d_call: TRBD1; clone_size: NA; cdr3_aa: CSADRDRNSTLNF; cdr3_nt: TGCAGTGCCGACAGGGATAGGAATTCAACCCTCAACTTT
v_call: TRBV20-1; j_call: TRBJ1-2; d_call: NA; clone_size: many; cdr3_aa: CSASFPGSNYGYTF; cdr3_nt: TGCAGTGCTAGTTTCCCAGGGTCCAACTATGGCTACACCTTC
v_call: TRBV20-1; j_call: TRBJ1-1; d_call: NA; clone_size: NA; cdr3_aa: CSARPRQSINAEAFF; cdr3_nt: TGCAGTGCCAGACCACGACAGTCCATAAACGCTGAAGCTTTCTTT
v_call: TRBV9; j_call: TRBJ1-3; d_call: NA; clone_size: many; cdr3_aa: CASSEWGNTIYF; cdr3_nt: TGTGCCAGCAGCGAGTGGGGAAACACCATATATTTT
v_call: TRBV5-6; j_call: TRBJ2-2; d_call: NA; clone_size: few; cdr3_aa: CASSPLGGMNTGELFF; cdr3_nt: TGTGCCAGCAGCCCTCTAGGGGGGATGAACACCGGGGAGCTGTTTTTT
v_call: TRBV7-6; j_call: TRBJ2-1; d_call: NA; clone_size: many; cdr3_aa: CASSFSRPWDEQFF; cdr3_nt: TGTGCCAGCAGCTTTAGCAGGCCTTGGGATGAGCAGTTCTTC
v_call: TRBV5-1; j_call: TRBJ2-1; d_call: TRBD2; clone_size: many; cdr3_aa: CASSLVGIGGGASNEQFF; cdr3_nt: TGCGCCAGCAGCTTGGTAGGCATCGGCGGGGGGGCCTCCAATGAGCAGTTCTTC
v_call: TRBV7-9; j_call: TRBJ1-1; d_call: NA; clone_size: many; cdr3_aa: CASSLGFGNTEAFF; cdr3_nt: TGTGCCAGCAGCTTGGGTTTTGGGAACACTGAAGCTTTCTTT
v_call: TRBV20-1; j_call: TRBJ2-2; d_call: TRBD2; clone_size: many; cdr3_aa: CSAQPLLAGGRTGELFF; cdr3_nt: TGCAGTGCCCAACCCCTCCTAGCGGGGGGTCGAACCGGGGAGCTGTTTTTT
v_call: TRBV5-6; j_call: TRBJ2-5; d_call: NA; clone_size: many; cdr3_aa: CASSDSSETQYF; cdr3_nt: TGTGCCAGCAGCGACAGTTCAGAGACCCAGTACTTC
v_call: TRBV27; j_call: TRBJ1-4; d_call: NA; clone_size: many; cdr3_aa: CASSSNEKLFF; cdr3_nt: TGTGCCAGCAGTTCCAATGAAAAACTGTTTTTT
v_call: TRBV5-1; j_call: TRBJ2-3; d_call: NA; clone_size: many; cdr3_aa: CASRSSPSDTQYF; cdr3_nt: TGCGCCAGCAGGTCTAGCCCTTCAGATACGCAGTATTTT
v_call: TRBV28; j_call: TRBJ2-7; d_call: NA; clone_size: many; cdr3_aa: CASSPIVEGLANEQYF; cdr3_nt: TGTGCCAGCAGTCCCATTGTTGAGGGCCTAGCAAACGAGCAGTACTTC
v_call: TRBV29-1; j_call: TRBJ1-2; d_call: NA; clone_size: many; cdr3_aa: CSVVSGNYGYTF; cdr3_nt: TGCAGCGTTGTGTCCGGAAACTATGGCTACACCTTC
v_call: TRBV10-3; j_call: TRBJ2-7; d_call: NA; clone_size: many; cdr3_aa: CAISVQGASNEQYF; cdr3_nt: TGTGCCATCAGTGTACAGGGCGCGAGTAACGAGCAGTACTTC
v_call: TRBV5-1; j_call: TRBJ1-3; d_call: NA; clone_size: many; cdr3_aa: CASSLSPGYSGNTIYF; cdr3_nt: TGCGCCAGCAGCTTGAGTCCAGGCTATTCTGGAAACACCATATATTTT
v_call: TRBV21-1; j_call: TRBJ2-1; d_call: NA; clone_size: many; cdr3_aa: CASSKGETGYFGEQFF; cdr3_nt: TGTGCCAGCAGCAAAGGCGAGACCGGCTATTTCGGTGAGCAGTTCTTC
v_call: TRBV6-6; j_call: TRBJ2-6; d_call: TRBD1; clone_size: many; cdr3_aa: CASSFTGDSGANVLTF; cdr3_nt: TGTGCCAGCAGTTTTACAGGGGACTCTGGGGCCAACGTCCTGACTTTC
v_call: TRBV20-1; j_call: TRBJ2-2; d_call: TRBD2; clone_size: many; cdr3_aa: CSARRGGANTGELFF; cdr3_nt: TGCAGTGCTAGACGGGGGGGGGCGAACACCGGGGAGCTGTTTTTT